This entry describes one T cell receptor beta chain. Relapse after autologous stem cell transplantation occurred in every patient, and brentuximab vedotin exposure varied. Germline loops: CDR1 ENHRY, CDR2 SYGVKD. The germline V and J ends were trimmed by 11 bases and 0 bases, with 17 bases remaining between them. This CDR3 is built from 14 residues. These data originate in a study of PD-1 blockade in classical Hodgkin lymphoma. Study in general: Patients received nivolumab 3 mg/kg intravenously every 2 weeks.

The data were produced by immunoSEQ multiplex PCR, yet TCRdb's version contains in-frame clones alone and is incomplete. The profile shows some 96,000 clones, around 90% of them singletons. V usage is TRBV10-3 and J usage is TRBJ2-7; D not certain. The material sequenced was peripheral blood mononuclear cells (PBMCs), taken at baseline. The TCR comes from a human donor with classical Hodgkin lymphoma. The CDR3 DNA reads TGTGCCTCCCGTCGCCTTTGGCTCTCCTACGAGCAGTACTTC. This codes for CASRRLWLSYEQYF.